Presented here are 28 T cell receptor beta chains from one specimen sequenced in a study of blood T cells in healthy people across ages. The second PCR ran about 7 to 12 cycles with a sample-barcoded 5' primer and J-beta primers. TCRdb reprocessed the 5' RACE reads with MiXCR, giving one entry per CDR3 protein. The sample contains over 950,000 distinct CDR3 sequences, more than 30% of which appear only once. Sequencing was performed on blood. The receptors stem from a young man in good health.

This clonotype was counted many times. This sequence joins TRBV7-6 and TRBJ2-1, with D hard to call. The ends were cut back, 1 base at V and 7 bases at J, with 8 bases in the middle. The length of the CDR3 is 13 residues. Germline V gene lookup returns CDR1 SGHVS and CDR2 FNYEAQ. The CDR3: CASSLVAGNEQFF. The CDR3 coding sequence is TGTGCCAGCAGCTTAGTTGCTGGGAATGAGCAGTTCTTC. Full variable domain (outside the CDR3, taken from reference TRBV7-6 and TRBJ2-1): GAGVSQSPRYKVTKRGQDVALRCDPISGHVSLYWYRQALGQGPEFLTYFNYEAQQDKSGLPNDRFSAERPEGSISTLTIQRTEQRDSAMYRCASSLVAGNEQFFGPGTRLTVL.

Worth noting for this clonotype: Just one base apart from a much larger clone, this may be a read error. The chain combines TRBV29-1 with TRBJ1-2; D is possibly TRBD1 (5 bases). Per germline, CDR1 SQVTM and CDR2 ANQGSEA. Trimming shortened V by 3 bases and J by 9 bases, and 17 bases separated the two germline ends. This CDR3 region has 13 residues. The CDR3 is CSVDEGAGYSYTF. As DNA, the CDR3 is TGCAGCGTTGACGAGGGAGCAGGGTATAGCTACACCTTC.

J is TRBJ2-3 and V is TRBV4-1; D remains ambiguous. This CDR3 comprises 18 residues. V dropped 0 bases and J dropped 0 bases, with 16 bases sitting between them. Looked up from germline, CDR1 is MGHRA and CDR2 is YSYEKL. CDR3 coding DNA: TGCGCCAGCAGCCAAGATGTTCTTAGGACGACGAGCACAGATACGCAGTATTTT. Protein product: CASSQDVLRTTSTDTQYF.

This clonotype was recorded a few times. The rearrangement uses TRBV4-2 and TRBJ2-5, with a possible D match to TRBD2 (5 bases). Germline V CDR1 and CDR2: LGHNA, YNFKEQ. There are 15 residues in the CDR3. The V end lost 1 base, the J end lost 2 bases, and 11 bases lay between the germline ends. The CDR3 sequence: CASSQAGRLQETQYF. CDR3 nucleotide sequence: TGTGCCAGCAGCCAAGCCGGCAGACTACAAGAGACCCAGTACTTC.

This chain joins TRBV12-3 or TRBV12-4 and TRBJ1-2, with D unresolved. Between the trimmed V and J ends, which lost 1 base and 10 bases, there was a span of 7 bases. The CDR3 totals 11 residues. CDR3 nucleotide sequence: TGTGCCAGCAGTTTAGGGATCGACTACACCTTC. Encoded protein: CASSLGIDYTF.

A word on this clonotype: Germline and junction disagree at one end, which may indicate a read error. The rearrangement uses TRBV7-2 and TRBJ1-1; D is unresolved. The CDR3 extends over 14 amino acids. The V gene's germline CDR1 is SGHTA and CDR2 FQGNSA. DNA for the CDR3: TGTGCTAGCAGCTTAGAGGGTTCCGGGCCCGTAGCTTTCTTT. This translates into CASSLEGSGPVAFF.

Concerning this clonotype: A junction boundary mismatches the germline segment, possibly from a read error. The rearrangement uses TRBV5-5 and TRBJ1-2; D is undetermined. Germline loops: CDR1 SGHKS, CDR2 YYEKEE (reference sequence). This CDR3 is built from 14 residues. CDR3 DNA: TGTGCCAGCAGCCCGGTAGTAAACAGTGACGGCTACACCTTT. Its protein is CASSPVVNSDGYTF.

The rearrangement uses TRBV5-1 and TRBJ2-5; D remains unclear. With 3 bases removed from V and 11 bases from J, the gap between germline ends came to 11 bases. The CDR3 sequence is 11 residues long. Germline CDR1 is SGHRS and CDR2 is YFSETQ. CDR3 nucleotides: TGCGCCAGCAGCTCCAAGGATGAGCAGTACTTC. Translation: CASSSKDEQYF.

This clonotype has just a few counts. CDR3 amino acids: CASRPTFDGGGQYF. The DNA of the CDR3 is TGTGCCAGCAGACCTACCTTTGATGGCGGGGGGCAGTATTTT. The J gene is TRBJ2-3, the V gene TRBV7-2; 7 bases align to TRBD2. J gave up 11 bases and V 6 bases, and 14 bases lay outside the gene matches. The CDR3 runs to 14 residues. Germline V gives CDR1 SGHTA, CDR2 FQGNSA.

This sequence joins TRBV20-1 and TRBJ1-2, with D possibly matching TRBD1 (5 bases). The V gene lost 6 bases and the J gene lost 4 bases, with 15 bases spanning the gap. The CDR3 is 13 residues long. In germline, CDR1 is DFQATT, CDR2 SNEGSKA (reference sequence). Here the CDR3 reads CSAINPGPYGYTF. In DNA, the CDR3 is TGCAGTGCGATTAACCCGGGACCCTATGGCTACACCTTC.

V is TRBV7-2 and J is TRBJ1-1; D might be TRBD1 (5 bases). V shed 1 base and J shed 3 bases, with 15 bases lying between them. The CDR3 totals 16 residues. The V gene's germline CDR1 is SGHTA and CDR2 FQGNSA. CDR3 nucleotides: TGTGCCAGCAGCTTAGTGGGGGGAAGGGGTGACACTGAAGCTTTCTTT. As protein: CASSLVGGRGDTEAFF.

This chain connects TRBV10-3 to TRBJ2-3; D possibly corresponds to TRBD2 (6 bases). Trimming cost V 2 bases and J 8 bases, with 14 bases left between them. Germline values: CDR1 ENHRY, CDR2 SYGVKD. The CDR3 has 14 residues. The CDR3 bases are TGTGCCATCAGTGAGACCTCGAATAGCGGTACGCAGTATTTT. Its translation: CAISETSNSGTQYF.

In its sample, this clonotype was seen a few times. This chain links TRBV4-1 with TRBJ1-2, with D tentatively TRBD1 (6 bases). The germline gives CDR1 MGHRA, CDR2 YSYEKL. V dropped 0 bases and J dropped 2 bases, with 13 bases sitting between them. This CDR3 spans 16 amino acids. DNA of the CDR3: TGCGCCAGCAGCCAAGAAGGGGGATCTACGAACTATGGCTACACCTTC. This encodes CASSQEGGSTNYGYTF.

The chain couples TRBV6-6 to TRBJ2-1, with TRBD2 matching over 7 bases. The germline gives CDR1 MNHNY, CDR2 SVGAGI (reference sequence). V lost 8 bases and J lost 7; bases outside the gene matches: 14. The CDR3 sequence is 15 residues long. In DNA form, the CDR3 reads TGTGCCAGCTCCTCGGCGGGGGAGGGGCAGAATGAGCAGTTCTTC. This translates into CASSSAGEGQNEQFF.

This chain links TRBV20-1 with TRBJ1-1, with a weak D call TRBD1 (5 bases). The V end was cut by 3 bases, the J end by 2 bases, with 19 bases between. The CDR3 contains 16 residues. CDR1 is DFQATT, CDR2 SNEGSKA, per germline (reference sequence). CDR3 residues: CSASRTQGGENTEAFF. CDR3 nucleotides: TGCAGTGCTAGTAGGACGCAGGGTGGAGAAAACACTGAAGCTTTCTTT.

This clonotype has a count of ten or more. The chain joins TRBV29-1 to TRBJ2-3; D may be TRBD1 (5 bases). The CDR3 is 15 amino acids. Germline CDR1 SQVTM, CDR2 ANQGSEA. Trimming shortened V by 4 bases and J by 2 bases, and 16 bases separated the two germline ends. The DNA of the CDR3 is TGCAGCGTTGGGACACGTTCAGATCCCACAGATACGCAGTATTTT. Amino acids: CSVGTRSDPTDTQYF.

The V call is TRBV10-3, the J call TRBJ1-3, with 7 bases aligning to TRBD1. CDR3 length: 15 residues. V was clipped by 6 bases and J by 0 bases; unmatched bases: 5. CDR1 ENHRY and CDR2 SYGVKD come from the germline V gene. The CDR3 spells CAIRSRDSSGNTIYF. In DNA, the CDR3 is TGTGCCATCAGGAGCCGGGACAGCTCTGGAAACACCATATATTTT.

J is TRBJ2-7 and V is TRBV12-3 or TRBV12-4; unclear D gene. Trimming removed 2 bases at V and 4 bases at J, with 6 bases between. CDR3 length equals 12 residues. The CDR3 sequence: CASSLSVYEQYF. CDR3 DNA: TGTGCCAGCAGTTTATCCGTTTACGAGCAGTACTTC.

The V and J genes are TRBV3-1 and TRBJ2-1, with 9 positions matching TRBD2. Germline assignment: CDR1 LGHDT and CDR2 YNNKEL (reference sequence). CDR3 length: 17 residues. J gave up 5 bases and V 1 base, and 9 bases lay outside the gene matches. CDR3 DNA: TGTGCCAGCAGCCAAGCGATTCTAGCGGGGCGCGACAATGAGCAGTTCTTC. It encodes CASSQAILAGRDNEQFF.

This clonotype was counted once. The chain carries TRBV2 and TRBJ2-1, with a tentative D call TRBD1 (6 bases). Between the trimmed V and J ends, which lost 3 bases and 12 bases, there was a span of 15 bases. This CDR3 is 13 amino acids long. The V gene's germline CDR1 is SNHLY and CDR2 FYNNEI. In DNA, the CDR3 is TGTGCCAGCAGTGATCAGGGGTCCAAAGGGCAGTTCTTC. Protein sequence: CASSDQGSKGQFF.

The V call is TRBV28, the J call TRBJ2-1; possibly TRBD1 for D (5 bases). The CDR3 has 12 amino acids. Germline V gene data show CDR1 as MDHEN and CDR2 as SYDVKM. Trimming left V 2 bases short and J 10 bases short, with 9 bases between. The CDR3 is CASSLGAREQFF. Here the CDR3 DNA reads TGTGCCAGCAGTTTAGGGGCAAGGGAGCAGTTCTTC.

A single count supports this clonotype. The chain recombines TRBV12-3 or TRBV12-4 with TRBJ1-6; TRBD1 agrees at 7 bases. CDR3 length: 14 residues. After removal of 5 bases from V and 10 bases from J, the junction contained 8 bases not matched to a gene. The CDR3 loop reads CASSTNRGLSPLHF. In nucleotides, the CDR3 is TGTGCCAGCAGTACAAACAGGGGTCTCTCACCCCTCCACTTT.

This clonotype was detected a few times. The chain uses TRBV18 and TRBJ2-4; D call uncertain. The CDR3 loop spans 12 amino acids. Germline V gene lookup returns CDR1 KGHSH and CDR2 LQKENI. Trimming took off 5 bases at V and 3 bases at J, with 5 bases between the two ends. The CDR3 loop reads CASSSLKNIQYF. The CDR3 nucleotides are TGTGCCAGCTCAAGTCTCAAAAACATTCAGTACTTC.

The sample holds a few counts of this clonotype. The rearrangement uses TRBV4-1 and TRBJ2-1; D uncertain. Germline loops: CDR1 MGHRA, CDR2 YSYEKL. V was shortened by 2 bases and J by 2 bases, with 10 bases between the two germline ends. This CDR3 region has 15 residues. The CDR3 nucleotides read TGCGCCAGCAGCCAAAGTATAAACCCCTACAATGAGCAGTTCTTC. Protein sequence: CASSQSINPYNEQFF.

This clonotype was counted a few times. This chain joins TRBV4-3 and TRBJ1-2; D is unresolved. The germline V gene encodes CDR1 LGHNA and CDR2 YSLEER. The CDR3 runs to 15 residues. V was cut by 2 bases and J by 8 bases, with 18 bases left in between. The CDR3 DNA reads TGCGCCAGCAGCCAACGGCCCGCGGCCCGACGCGGCTACACCTTC. Its translation is CASSQRPAARRGYTF.

This clonotype occurred many times. V gene TRBV10-3 combines with J gene TRBJ1-2; 10 bases line up with TRBD1. The ends lost 5 bases at V and 4 bases at J; junction bases unmatched: 4. Germline CDR1 is ENHRY and CDR2 is SYGVKD. The CDR3 loop spans 14 amino acids. CDR3 sequence reads: CAISPGQGVYGYTF. Written as DNA, the CDR3 is TGTGCCATCAGTCCTGGACAGGGGGTCTATGGCTACACCTTC.

This clonotype was detected ten times or more. The chain joins TRBV20-1 to TRBJ2-1, with 7 bases aligning to TRBD2. There are 13 residues in the CDR3. The germline gives CDR1 DFQATT, CDR2 SNEGSKA (reference sequence). V lost 0 bases, J lost 8 bases, and 4 bases stayed unmatched. In DNA form, the CDR3 reads TGCAGTGCTAGAGACCGACTAGCCGATGAGCAGTTCTTC. Encoded protein: CSARDRLADEQFF.

In regard to this clonotype: Germline and junction disagree at one end, which may indicate a read error. The gene calls are TRBV10-3 and TRBJ1-5; 7 bases fit TRBD1. The CDR3 totals 14 residues. Per germline, CDR1 ENHRY and CDR2 SYGVKD. CDR3 protein: CAISDGTASQLQHF. CDR3 DNA sequence: TGTGCCATCAGTGATGGGACAGCTTCCCAGCTCCAGCATTTT.